Presented here are 25 T cell receptor beta chains from one specimen sequenced in a study of blood T cell repertoires in COVID-19. Measured with immunoSEQ multiplex PCR; TCRdb has only the in-frame clones, and not every one. The sample holds fewer than 250,000 clones, 84% seen once. The sequencing input was PBMCs or T cells enriched from blood (not recorded which). The source of these receptors is a woman aged 40-49 years who had recovered from COVID-19.

J is TRBJ2-1 and V is TRBV6-2 or TRBV6-3; TRBD2 agrees at 7 bases. This CDR3 is 14 amino acids long. Germline V lookup: CDR1 MNHEY, CDR2 SVGEGT. With V trimmed by 2 bases and J by 7 bases, 5 bases remained unmatched. The CDR3 loop is CASSYVSGTNEQFF. In DNA form, the CDR3 reads TGTGCCAGCAGTTACGTCAGCGGGACGAATGAGCAGTTCTTC.

V and J are TRBV7-2 and TRBJ2-1, with TRBD1 identical over 10 bases. V lost 4 bases, J lost 9 bases, and 9 bases stayed unmatched. The germline V gene has CDR1 SGHTA and CDR2 FQGNSA. This CDR3 comprises 15 residues. CDR3 nucleotides: TGTGCCAGCAGCTCGCGACAGGGGGCTAAGGGTGAGCAGTTCTTC. This encodes CASSSRQGAKGEQFF.

The gene calls are TRBV29-1 and TRBJ1-1; D is unclear. This CDR3 comprises 12 residues. Deletions cut 5 bases from V and 3 bases from J, with 10 bases between. CDR1 SQVTM and CDR2 ANQGSEA come from the germline V gene. The CDR3 DNA follows: TGCAGCGTTTTAGGCGGGTACACTGAAGCTTTCTTT. Protein product: CSVLGGYTEAFF.

This clone showed up just a few times. This chain links TRBV7-9 with TRBJ2-7, with no clear D. This CDR3 spans 12 amino acids. CDR1 and CDR2 (germline): SEHNR, FQNEAQ (reference sequence). The ends were cut back, 2 bases at V and 3 bases at J, with 5 bases in the middle. This chain's CDR3 is CASSLTDYEQYF. For the CDR3, the DNA is TGTGCCAGCAGCTTAACAGACTACGAGCAGTACTTC.

This chain uses TRBV6-1 with TRBJ1-2; the D gene is possibly TRBD1 (6 bases). The CDR3 loop spans 13 amino acids. V was clipped by 3 bases and J by 5 bases, with 10 bases between them. CDR1 and CDR2 (germline): MNHNS, SASEGT. As DNA, the CDR3 is TGTGCCAGCAGTGAGTGGCAGGGGTATGGCTACACCTTC. Translated: CASSEWQGYGYTF.

The CDR3 DNA follows: TGTGCCAGCTCACCTCAGGGACAGCAAAAAGAGACCCAGTACTTC. Its translation is CASSPQGQQKETQYF. This chain links TRBV18 with TRBJ2-5; 7 bases match TRBD1. CDR3 length: 15 amino acids. Germline V gene lookup returns CDR1 KGHSH and CDR2 LQKENI. V lost 3 bases to trimming and J lost 3 bases; unmatched junction nucleotides: 7. Complete variable domain (other parts from reference TRBV18 and TRBJ2-5): NAGVMQNPRHLVRRRGQEARLRCSPMKGHSHVYWYRQLPEEGLKFMVYLQKENIIDESGMPKERFSAEFPKEGPSILRIQQVVRGDSAAYFCASSPQGQQKETQYFGPGTRLLVL.

V and J are TRBV28 and TRBJ2-4; 15 nucleotides align to TRBD2. The CDR3 runs 22 residues. Trimming at V came to 6 bases and at J to 2 bases, leaving 20 bases not matched to a gene. CDR1 and CDR2 from the germline V gene are MDHEN and SYDVKM. The CDR3 DNA is TGTGCCAGCAGGACTTTAAGTGGACTAGCGGGAGGGATGAGTGCGACCAAAAACATTCAGTACTTC. Translated: CASRTLSGLAGGMSATKNIQYF.

V usage is TRBV3-1 (or the pseudogene TRBV3-2) and J usage is TRBJ2-7; the match to TRBD1 covers 8 bases. Trimming cost V 6 bases and J 6 bases; bases outside gene matches: 4. Germline CDR1 reads LGHDT; CDR2 reads YNNKEL (reference sequence). The CDR3 contains 12 residues. The CDR3 sequence is CASSQGQAEQYF. The DNA for the CDR3 is TGTGCCAGCAGTCAGGGACAGGCCGAGCAGTACTTC.

The chain couples TRBV7-9 to TRBJ2-1, with TRBD2 identical over 13 bases. This CDR3 has 19 residues. With V trimmed by 1 base and J by 8 bases, 14 bases remained unmatched. CDR1 and CDR2 (germline): SEHNR, FQNEAQ (reference sequence). CDR3 residues: CASSLEGLAGADPGHEQFF. CDR3 bases: TGTGCCAGCAGCTTAGAAGGACTAGCGGGAGCGGACCCTGGGCATGAGCAGTTCTTC.

The CDR3 loop is CASSPGTSGRAAGELFF. The CDR3, as DNA: TGCGCCAGCAGCCCCGGGACTAGCGGGAGGGCAGCCGGGGAGCTGTTTTTT. This chain uses TRBV4-3 with TRBJ2-2, with 16 nucleotides matching TRBD2. The CDR3 has 17 residues. With 4 bases clipped from V and 6 bases from J, the junction kept 5 bases outside the gene matches. The V gene's germline CDR1 is LGHNA and CDR2 YSLEER.

The V and J genes are TRBV28 and TRBJ1-1; 10 positions match TRBD1. The CDR3 spans 15 residues. V gave up 5 bases and J gave up 4 bases; unmatched junction bases: 7. CDR1 is MDHEN and CDR2 is SYDVKM in the germline V gene. The CDR3 sequence is CASSLDRGPGTEAFF. The CDR3 coding sequence is TGTGCCAGCAGTCTTGACAGGGGGCCAGGCACTGAAGCTTTCTTT.

The CDR3 is CASSLEGGPVFYNEQFF. In DNA, the CDR3 is TGTGCCAGCAGCTTAGAAGGAGGCCCCGTCTTCTACAATGAGCAGTTCTTC. V usage is TRBV7-8 and J usage is TRBJ2-1, with D maybe TRBD2 (5 bases). V lost 1 base to trimming and J lost 3 bases, with 16 bases between them. Looked up from germline, CDR1 is SGHVS and CDR2 is FQNEAQ. The CDR3 extends over 17 amino acids.

The genes are TRBV5-4 and TRBJ2-7, with 9 positions matching TRBD1. Per the germline V gene, CDR1 is SGHNT and CDR2 is YYREEE (reference sequence). CDR3 length: 14 amino acids. V was clipped by 1 base and J by 3 bases; unmatched bases: 2. CDR3 amino acids: CASSLWDRVYEQYF. The CDR3 region has the DNA TGTGCCAGCAGCTTGTGGGACAGGGTCTACGAGCAGTACTTC.

This chain joins TRBV19 and TRBJ1-1; 9 bases are shared with TRBD1. Germline-derived CDR1 and CDR2 are LNHDA and SQIVND (reference sequence). J gave up 1 base and V 4 bases, and 1 base lay outside the gene matches. The CDR3 covers 14 residues. CDR3 nucleotide sequence: TGTGCCAGTAGTAAGGGACAGGGGAACACTGAAGCTTTCTTT. This encodes CASSKGQGNTEAFF.

V and J are TRBV27 and TRBJ2-1, with TRBD1 as a possible D gene (5 bases). V shed 7 bases and J shed 6 bases, with 13 bases lying between them. Germline-derived CDR1 and CDR2 are MNHEY and SMNVEV (reference sequence). This CDR3 spans 13 amino acids. The CDR3 DNA reads as TGTGCCAGCACTAAAGGGGTCACCAATGAGCAGTTCTTC. This gives the protein CASTKGVTNEQFF.

Only a few counts were recorded for this clone. The chain is built from TRBV10-3 and TRBJ1-1; 9 bases align to TRBD1. CDR1 is ENHRY, CDR2 SYGVKD, per germline. The CDR3 runs to 14 residues. Trimming cost V 3 bases and J 3 bases; bases outside gene matches: 2. DNA for the CDR3: TGTGCCATCAGTGAACAGGGGGCGGACACTGAAGCTTTCTTT. This sequence encodes CAISEQGADTEAFF.

In its sample, this clone was seen a few times. The chain uses TRBV28 and TRBJ1-2; D call uncertain. From germline, CDR1 is MDHEN and CDR2 SYDVKM. The CDR3 is 15 residues long. Trimming stripped 2 bases from V and 7 bases from J, with 17 bases between. The CDR3 nucleotides are TGTGCCAGCAGTTTAGGGGTTACCTTCCGGGGTGGCTACACCTTC. It translates to CASSLGVTFRGGYTF.

The chain has TRBV6-2 or TRBV6-3 and TRBJ2-5; the match to TRBD2 covers 8 bases. The CDR3 is made up of 15 amino acids. V shed 5 bases, J shed 1 base, and the junction held 6 bases outside the gene matches. The germline V gene encodes CDR1 MNHEY and CDR2 SVGEGT. CDR3 loop: CASSTWTSSQETQYF. The DNA of the CDR3 is TGTGCCAGCAGTACTTGGACTAGCAGCCAAGAGACCCAGTACTTC.

The chain carries TRBV5-1 and TRBJ2-7; D possibly corresponds to TRBD1 (6 bases). V was pared by 4 bases and J by 2 bases, with 13 bases between. This CDR3 is built from 14 residues. Germline V gene data show CDR1 as SGHRS and CDR2 as YFSETQ. CDR3 region: CASSRTTGAYEQYF. In DNA, the CDR3 is TGCGCCAGCAGCCGGACGACAGGAGCCTACGAGCAGTACTTC.

The chain joins TRBV15 to TRBJ2-1; 9 nucleotides align to TRBD2. Losses at the gene ends were 2 bases for V and 9 bases for J; bases not matched to a gene: 8. CDR1 and CDR2 from the germline V gene are LNHNV and YYDKDF (reference sequence). This CDR3 comprises 15 residues. The CDR3 sequence: CATSRLAGLMGEQFF. The DNA for the CDR3 is TGTGCCACCAGCAGACTAGCGGGACTAATGGGTGAGCAGTTCTTC.

V is TRBV7-2 and J is TRBJ2-2; tentatively, D is TRBD2 (6 bases). Trimming removed 5 bases from V and 5 bases from J, with 9 bases in between. The CDR3 contains 13 residues. Per germline, CDR1 SGHTA and CDR2 FQGNSA. CDR3 in DNA: TGTGCCAGCAGCGTCGGAGGGACCGGGGAGCTGTTTTTT. Translation: CASSVGGTGELFF.

CDR3 nucleotide sequence: TGTGCCAGCAGTATTTACAGGACCACTGAAGCTTTCTTT. It specifies CASSIYRTTEAFF. This sequence joins TRBV12-3 or TRBV12-4 and TRBJ1-1; D perhaps matches TRBD1 (5 bases). V lost 5 bases and J lost 4, with 11 bases in between. The CDR3 sequence is 13 residues long.

The chain combines TRBV3-1 (or the pseudogene TRBV3-2) with TRBJ2-7; 10 nucleotides agree with TRBD2. This CDR3 contains 17 residues. Germline trimming cut 0 bases from V and 2 bases from J; bases unmatched to any gene: 7. Germline V gene data show CDR1 as LGHDT and CDR2 as YNNKEL (reference sequence). The CDR3 DNA reads as TGTGCCAGCAGCCAAGATCAATGGACTAGCGGTGCCTACGAGCAGTACTTC. This codes for CASSQDQWTSGAYEQYF.

The chain links TRBV12-5 to TRBJ1-1; D is uncertain. Looked up from germline, CDR1 is LGHNT and CDR2 is FRNRAP. Trimming shortened V by 6 bases and J by 6 bases, and 11 bases separated the two germline ends. This CDR3 region has 12 residues. The CDR3 DNA reads as TGTGCTAGTGGCGTCAATGGGCCTGAAGCTTTCTTT. Translating it yields CASGVNGPEAFF. Together with reference TRBV12-5 and TRBJ1-1, the CDR3 gives the full variable domain: DARVTQTPRHKVTEMGQEVTMRCQPILGHNTVFWYRQTMMQGLELLAYFRNRAPLDDSGMPKDRFSAEMPDATLATLKIQPSEPRDSAVYFCASGVNGPEAFFGQGTRLTVV.

The rearrangement joins TRBV27 to TRBJ1-1; D unclear. This CDR3 is built from 15 residues. Trimming took off 3 bases at V and 3 bases at J, with 14 bases between the two ends. CDR1 is MNHEY and CDR2 is SMNVEV in the germline V gene (reference sequence). CDR3 nucleotides: TGTGCCAGCAGTTTCAGCGGGGAATCGGACACTGAAGCTTTCTTT. Residues: CASSFSGESDTEAFF.